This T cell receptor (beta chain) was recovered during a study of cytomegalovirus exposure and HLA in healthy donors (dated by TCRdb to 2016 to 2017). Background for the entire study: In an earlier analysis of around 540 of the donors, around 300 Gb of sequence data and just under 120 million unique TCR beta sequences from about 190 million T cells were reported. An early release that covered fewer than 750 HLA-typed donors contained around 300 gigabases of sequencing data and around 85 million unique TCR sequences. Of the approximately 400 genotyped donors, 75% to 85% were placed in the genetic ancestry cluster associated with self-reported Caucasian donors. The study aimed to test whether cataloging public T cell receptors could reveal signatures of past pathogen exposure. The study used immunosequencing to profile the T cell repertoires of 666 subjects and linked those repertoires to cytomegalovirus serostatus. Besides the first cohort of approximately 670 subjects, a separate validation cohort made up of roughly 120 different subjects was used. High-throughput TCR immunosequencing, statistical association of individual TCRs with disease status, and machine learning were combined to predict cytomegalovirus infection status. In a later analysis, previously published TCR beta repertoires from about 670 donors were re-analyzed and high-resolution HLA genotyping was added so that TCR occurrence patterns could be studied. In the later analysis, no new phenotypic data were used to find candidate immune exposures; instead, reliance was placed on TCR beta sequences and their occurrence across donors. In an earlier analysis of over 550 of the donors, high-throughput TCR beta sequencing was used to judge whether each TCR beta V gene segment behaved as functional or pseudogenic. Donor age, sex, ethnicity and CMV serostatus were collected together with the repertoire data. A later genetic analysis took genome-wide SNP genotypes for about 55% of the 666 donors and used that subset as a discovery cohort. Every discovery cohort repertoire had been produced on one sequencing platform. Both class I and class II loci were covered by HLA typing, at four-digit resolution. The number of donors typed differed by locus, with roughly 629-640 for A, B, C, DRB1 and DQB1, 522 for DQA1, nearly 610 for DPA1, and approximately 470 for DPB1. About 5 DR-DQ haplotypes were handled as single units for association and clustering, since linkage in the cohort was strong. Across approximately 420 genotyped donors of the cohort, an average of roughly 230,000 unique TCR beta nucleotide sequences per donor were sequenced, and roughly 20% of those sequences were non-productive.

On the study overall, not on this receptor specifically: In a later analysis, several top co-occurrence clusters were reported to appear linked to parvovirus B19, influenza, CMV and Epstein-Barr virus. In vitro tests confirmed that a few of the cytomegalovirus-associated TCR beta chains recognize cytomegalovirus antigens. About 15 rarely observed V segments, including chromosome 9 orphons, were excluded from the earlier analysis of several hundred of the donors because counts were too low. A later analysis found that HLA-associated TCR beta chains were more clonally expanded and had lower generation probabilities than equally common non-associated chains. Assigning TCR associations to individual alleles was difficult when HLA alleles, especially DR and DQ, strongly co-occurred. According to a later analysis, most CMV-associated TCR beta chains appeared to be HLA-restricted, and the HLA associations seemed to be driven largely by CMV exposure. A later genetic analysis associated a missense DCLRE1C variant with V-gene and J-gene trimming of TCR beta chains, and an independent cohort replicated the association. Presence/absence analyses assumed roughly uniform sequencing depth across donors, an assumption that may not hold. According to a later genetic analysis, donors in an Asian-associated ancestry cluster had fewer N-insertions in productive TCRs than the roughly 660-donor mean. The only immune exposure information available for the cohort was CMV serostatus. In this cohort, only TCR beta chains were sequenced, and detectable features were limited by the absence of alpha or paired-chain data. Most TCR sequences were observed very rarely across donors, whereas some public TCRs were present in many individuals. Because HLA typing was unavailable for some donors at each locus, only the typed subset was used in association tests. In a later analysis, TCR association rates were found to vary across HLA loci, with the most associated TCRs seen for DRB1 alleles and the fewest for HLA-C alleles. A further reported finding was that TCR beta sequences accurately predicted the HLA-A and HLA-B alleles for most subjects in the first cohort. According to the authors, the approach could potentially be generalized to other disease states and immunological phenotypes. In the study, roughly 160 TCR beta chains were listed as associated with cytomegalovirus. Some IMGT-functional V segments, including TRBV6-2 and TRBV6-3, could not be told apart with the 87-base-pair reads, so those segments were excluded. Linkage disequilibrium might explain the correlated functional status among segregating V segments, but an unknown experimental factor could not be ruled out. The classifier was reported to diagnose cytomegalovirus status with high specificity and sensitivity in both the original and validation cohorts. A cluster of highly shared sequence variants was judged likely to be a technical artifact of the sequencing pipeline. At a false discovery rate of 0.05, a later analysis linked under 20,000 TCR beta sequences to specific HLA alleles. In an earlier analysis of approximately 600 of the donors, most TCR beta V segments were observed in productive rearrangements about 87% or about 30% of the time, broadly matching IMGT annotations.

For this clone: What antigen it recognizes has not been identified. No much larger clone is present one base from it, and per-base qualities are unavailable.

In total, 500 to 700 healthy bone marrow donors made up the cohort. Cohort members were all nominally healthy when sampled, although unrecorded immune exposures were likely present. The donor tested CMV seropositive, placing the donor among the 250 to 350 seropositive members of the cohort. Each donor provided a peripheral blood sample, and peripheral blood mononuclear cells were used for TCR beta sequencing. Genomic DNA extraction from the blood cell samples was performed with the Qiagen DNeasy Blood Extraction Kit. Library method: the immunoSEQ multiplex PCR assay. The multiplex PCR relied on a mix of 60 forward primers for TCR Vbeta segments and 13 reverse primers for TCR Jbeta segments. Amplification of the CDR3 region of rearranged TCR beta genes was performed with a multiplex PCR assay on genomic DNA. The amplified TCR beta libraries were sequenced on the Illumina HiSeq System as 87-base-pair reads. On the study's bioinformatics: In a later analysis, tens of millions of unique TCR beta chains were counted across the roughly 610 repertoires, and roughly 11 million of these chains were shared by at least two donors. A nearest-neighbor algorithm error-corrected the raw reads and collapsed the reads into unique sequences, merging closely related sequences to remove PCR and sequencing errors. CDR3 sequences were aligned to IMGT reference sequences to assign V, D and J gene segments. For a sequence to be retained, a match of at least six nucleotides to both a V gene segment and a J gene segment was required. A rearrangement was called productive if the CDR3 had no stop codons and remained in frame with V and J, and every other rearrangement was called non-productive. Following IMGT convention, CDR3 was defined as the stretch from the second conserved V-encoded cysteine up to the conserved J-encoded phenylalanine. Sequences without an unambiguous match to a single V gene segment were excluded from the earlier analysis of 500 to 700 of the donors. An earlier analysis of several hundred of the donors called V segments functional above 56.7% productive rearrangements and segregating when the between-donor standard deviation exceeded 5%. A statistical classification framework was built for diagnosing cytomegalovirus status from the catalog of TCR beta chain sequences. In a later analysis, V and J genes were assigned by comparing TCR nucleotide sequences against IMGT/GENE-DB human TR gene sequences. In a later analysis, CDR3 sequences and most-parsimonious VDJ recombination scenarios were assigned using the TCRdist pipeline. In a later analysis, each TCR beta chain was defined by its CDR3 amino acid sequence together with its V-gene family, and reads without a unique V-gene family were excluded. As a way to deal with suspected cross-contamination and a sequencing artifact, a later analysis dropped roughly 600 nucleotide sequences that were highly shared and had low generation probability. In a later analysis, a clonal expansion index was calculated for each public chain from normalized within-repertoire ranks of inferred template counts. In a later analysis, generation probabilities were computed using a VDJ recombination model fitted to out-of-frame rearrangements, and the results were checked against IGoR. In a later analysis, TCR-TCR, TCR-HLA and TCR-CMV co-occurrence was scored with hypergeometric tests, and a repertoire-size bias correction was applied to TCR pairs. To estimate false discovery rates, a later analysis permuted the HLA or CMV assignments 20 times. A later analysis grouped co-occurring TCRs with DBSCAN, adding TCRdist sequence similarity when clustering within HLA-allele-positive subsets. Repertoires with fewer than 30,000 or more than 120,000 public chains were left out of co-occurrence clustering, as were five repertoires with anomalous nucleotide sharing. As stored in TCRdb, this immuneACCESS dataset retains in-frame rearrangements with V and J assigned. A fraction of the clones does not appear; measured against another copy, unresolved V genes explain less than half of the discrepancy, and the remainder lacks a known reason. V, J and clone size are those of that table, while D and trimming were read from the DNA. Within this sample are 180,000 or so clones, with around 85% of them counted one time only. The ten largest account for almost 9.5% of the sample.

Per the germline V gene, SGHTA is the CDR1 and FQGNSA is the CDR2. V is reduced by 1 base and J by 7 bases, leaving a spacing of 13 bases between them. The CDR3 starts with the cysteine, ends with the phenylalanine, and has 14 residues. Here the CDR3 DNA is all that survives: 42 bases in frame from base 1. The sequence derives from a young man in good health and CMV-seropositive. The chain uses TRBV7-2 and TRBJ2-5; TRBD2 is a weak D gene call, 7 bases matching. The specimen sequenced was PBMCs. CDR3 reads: CASSLGGGTSTQYF. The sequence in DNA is TGTGCCAGCAGCTTAGGGGGGGGCACCTCGACCCAGTACTTC.